This T cell receptor (beta chain) was recovered during a study of cytomegalovirus exposure and HLA in healthy donors. Study results and limitations: A list of 164 TCR beta chains associated with cytomegalovirus was given. Later, an analysis found that TCR clusters from the first cohort tended to co-occur in the roughly 110 validation repertoires. The classifier reportedly diagnosed cytomegalovirus status with high sensitivity and specificity.

Data came from immunoSEQ multiplex PCR; TCRdb stores just in-frame clones and leaves some out. The sample records 250,000 to 350,000 clones, roughly 87% being singletons. For this clone: The antigen remains unidentified.

CDR1 is GTSNPN and CDR2 is SVGIG in the germline V gene (reference sequence). The CDR3 contains 15 residues. V dropped 3 bases and J dropped 0 bases, with 12 bases sitting between them. The sequence was obtained from a woman aged 25 to 39 in good health and CMV-seropositive. The rearrangement links TRBV30 to TRBJ1-3, with D hard to call. The sequencing sample was made of PBMCs. CDR3 sequence reads: CAWRPPFSSGNTIYF. The CDR3, as DNA: TGTGCCTGGAGGCCACCCTTTAGCTCTGGAAACACCATATATTTT.